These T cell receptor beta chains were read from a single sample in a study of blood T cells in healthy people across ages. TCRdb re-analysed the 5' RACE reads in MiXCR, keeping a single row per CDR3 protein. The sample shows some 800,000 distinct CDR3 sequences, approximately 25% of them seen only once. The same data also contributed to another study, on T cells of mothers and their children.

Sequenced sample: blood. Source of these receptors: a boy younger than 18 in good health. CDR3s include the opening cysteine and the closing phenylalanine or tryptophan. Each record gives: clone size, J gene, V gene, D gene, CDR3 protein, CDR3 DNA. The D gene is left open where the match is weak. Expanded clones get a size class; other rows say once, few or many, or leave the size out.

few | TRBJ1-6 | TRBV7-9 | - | CASSLVVSYNSPLHF | TGTGCCAGCAGCTTGGTTGTGAGTTATAATTCACCCCTCCACTTT
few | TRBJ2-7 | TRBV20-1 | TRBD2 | CSAWTSLSSYEQYF | TGCAGTGCCTGGACTAGCTTAAGCTCCTACGAGCAGTACTTC
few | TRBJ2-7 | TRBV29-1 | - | CSVEDRGSGYEQYF | TGCAGCGTTGAAGATCGGGGTAGTGGATACGAGCAGTACTTC
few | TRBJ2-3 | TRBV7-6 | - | CASSRMGARDTQYF | TGTGCCAGCAGCCGGATGGGGGCACGGGATACGCAGTATTTT
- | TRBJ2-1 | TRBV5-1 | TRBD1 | CASSLGGPRNEQFF | TGCGCCAGCAGCTTAGGGGGCCCCCGTAATGAGCAGTTCTTC
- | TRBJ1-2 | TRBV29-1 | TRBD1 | CSVDGTGPVYGYTF | TGCAGCGTTGACGGGACAGGGCCCGTCTATGGCTACACCTTC
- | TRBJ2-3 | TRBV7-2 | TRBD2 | CASSLGRGSMTDTQYF | TGTGCCAGCAGCTTAGGGCGCGGGAGTATGACAGATACGCAGTATTTT
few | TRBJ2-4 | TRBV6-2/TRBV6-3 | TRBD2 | CASRRLAGGRQYF | TGTGCCAGCAGAAGATTAGCGGGGGGGCGCCAGTACTTC
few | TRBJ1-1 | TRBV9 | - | CASSVAINTEAFF | TGTGCCAGCAGCGTAGCCATCAACACTGAAGCTTTCTTT
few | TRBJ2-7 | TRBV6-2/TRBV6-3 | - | CASSYVKNYEQYF | TGTGCCAGCAGTTACGTCAAAAACTACGAGCAGTACTTC
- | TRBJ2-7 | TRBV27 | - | CASSLWAATSQQYF | TGTGCCAGCAGTTTATGGGCAGCCACCTCACAGCAGTACTTC
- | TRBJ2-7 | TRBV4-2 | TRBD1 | CASSQEIGRGISNEQYF | TGTGCCAGCAGCCAAGAAATTGGCAGGGGGATATCTAACGAGCAGTACTTC